The clone carrying this T cell receptor beta chain was observed at least ten times. No antigen is known for it. The data were taken from a study of human T cells and chemical hapten exposure. Looking at the study overall: The upper back received 0.01% DPC by patch testing, with results read at 6 days. Variability of per-sample TCR yields stemmed mainly from small differences in pooled library volume. Study-wide results and limits: Following DPC sensitization, TCRs present above 1 in 1000 frequency showed no change.

This sample's time point: patch test 2, 6 weeks after DPC sensitization. Treatment of the sample: therapeutic diphenylcyclopropenone sensitization with weekly scalp DPC. This CDR3 has 13 amino acids. The V and J ends lost 1 base and 7 bases respectively, with 11 bases between them. CDR1 and CDR2 (germline): SGHVS, FNYEAQ. TCRdb reanalysed the RACE reads using MiXCR and keeps one entry per CDR3 protein. The data show 35,000 to 45,000 distinct CDR3 sequences, with 8% to 9% seen just once and 15% held by the top ten. The TCR originated in a woman aged 40 to 50 with alopecia areata. Some clones in this sample may be carry-over from other donors' samples. This chain connects TRBV7-6 to TRBJ2-7; D may match TRBD1 or TRBD2 (5 bases each). The starting material was whole blood, obtained in connection with sensitization to the hapten diphenylcyclopropenone (DPC). The CDR3 bases are TGTGCCAGCAGCTTAGTTGGGGGTGGTGAGCAGTACTTC. Protein product: CASSLVGGGEQYF.